What follows is one TCR beta chain and its context. The antigen is not known. The CDR3 is made up of 14 amino acids. With V trimmed by 2 bases and J by 7 bases, 2 bases remained unmatched. The PCR was carried out with 60 Vbeta primers and 13 Jbeta primers. Here immunoSEQ multiplex PCR was the method, and the copy in TCRdb shows in-frame clones only, minus some. The sample table sets out 45,000 to 55,000 clones. These data come from a study of cytomegalovirus exposure and HLA in healthy donors. Every donor was a healthy person donating bone marrow. Study-level points and caveats: For most TCR sequences rarity was the rule, although some public TCRs occurred in many donors.

The rearrangement links TRBV5-3 to TRBJ1-6; TRBD1 aligns across 8 bases. TRBV5-3 is labeled an ORF, and its function is uncertain. The TCR originated in a woman in her forties or fifties in good health and CMV-seropositive. Sequenced input: PBMCs. In DNA form, the CDR3 reads TGTGCCAGAAGCTTAACAGGGGGGAATTCACCCCTCCACTTT. Translating it yields CARSLTGGNSPLHF.